This T cell receptor (beta chain) was observed in a study of OX40 agonist ivuxolimab in advanced cancers. At the level of the study: Ivuxolimab, which patients received intravenously every 2 weeks, was dosed at 0.01 to 10 mg/kg.

The CDR3 loop spans 15 amino acids. Germline lookup yields CDR1 MGHRA and CDR2 YSYEKL. V lost 0 bases and J lost 3, with 11 bases in between. Clones were read by immunoSEQ multiplex PCR, and TCRdb kept only the in-frame ones, dropping some. The profile covers tens of thousands of clones, with about 81% appearing a single time and 1.5% to 2% taken by the ten largest. This specimen was CD4+ or CD8+ T cells sorted from blood, taken in a trial of the OX40 agonist ivuxolimab. This rearrangement joins TRBV4-1 to TRBJ1-2; D perhaps matches TRBD1 (5 bases). This TCR came from an adult with an advanced solid tumor such as melanoma, head and neck, liver or kidney cancer. This CDR3 is CASSQDLRADYGYTF. The CDR3 bases are TGCGCCAGCAGCCAAGATCTCAGGGCCGACTATGGCTACACCTTC.